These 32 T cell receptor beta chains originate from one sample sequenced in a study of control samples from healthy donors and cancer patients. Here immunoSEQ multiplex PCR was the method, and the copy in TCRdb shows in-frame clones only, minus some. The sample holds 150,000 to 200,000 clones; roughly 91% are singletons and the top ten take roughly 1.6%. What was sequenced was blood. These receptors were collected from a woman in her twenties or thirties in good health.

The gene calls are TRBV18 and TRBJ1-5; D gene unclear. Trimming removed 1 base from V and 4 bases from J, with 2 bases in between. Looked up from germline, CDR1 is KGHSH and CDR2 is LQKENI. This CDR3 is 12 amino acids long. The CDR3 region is CASSPQNQPQHF. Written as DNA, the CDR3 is TGTGCCAGCTCACCACAGAATCAGCCCCAGCATTTT.

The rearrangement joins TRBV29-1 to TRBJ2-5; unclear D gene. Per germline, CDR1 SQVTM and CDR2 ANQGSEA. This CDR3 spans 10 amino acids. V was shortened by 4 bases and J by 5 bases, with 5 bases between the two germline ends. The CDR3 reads CSVAGETQYF. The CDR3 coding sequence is TGCAGCGTTGCGGGTGAGACCCAGTACTTC. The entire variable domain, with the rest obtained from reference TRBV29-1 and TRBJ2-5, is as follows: SAVISQKPSRDICQRGTSLTIQCQVDSQVTMMFWYRQQPGQSLTLIATANQGSEATYESGFVIDKFPISRPNLTFSTLTVSNMSPEDSSIYLCSVAGETQYFGPGTRLLVL.

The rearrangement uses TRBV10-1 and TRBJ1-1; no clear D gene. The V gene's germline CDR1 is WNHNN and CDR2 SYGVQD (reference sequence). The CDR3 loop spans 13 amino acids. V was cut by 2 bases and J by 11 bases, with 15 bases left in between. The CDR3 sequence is CASSEGSRERAFF. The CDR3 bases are TGCGCCAGCAGTGAGGGGTCCCGGGAGAGGGCTTTCTTT.

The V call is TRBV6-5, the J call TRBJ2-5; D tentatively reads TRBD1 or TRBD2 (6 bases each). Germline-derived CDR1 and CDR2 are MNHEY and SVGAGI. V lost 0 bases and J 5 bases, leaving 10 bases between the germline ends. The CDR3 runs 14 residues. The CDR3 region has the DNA TGTGCCAGCAGTTACTCGAGAGGGGGGGAGACCCAGTACTTC. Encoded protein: CASSYSRGGETQYF.

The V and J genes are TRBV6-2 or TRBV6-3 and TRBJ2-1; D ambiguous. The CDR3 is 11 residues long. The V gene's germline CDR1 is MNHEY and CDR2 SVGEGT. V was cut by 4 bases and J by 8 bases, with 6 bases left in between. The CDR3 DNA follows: TGTGCCAGCAGTTTAGCAGATGAGCAGTTCTTC. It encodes CASSLADEQFF.

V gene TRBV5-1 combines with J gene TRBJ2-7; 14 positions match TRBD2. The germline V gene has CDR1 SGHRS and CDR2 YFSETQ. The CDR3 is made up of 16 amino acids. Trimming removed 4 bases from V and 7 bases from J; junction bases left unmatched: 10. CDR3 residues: CASSAGLAGVIGEQYF. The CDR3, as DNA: TGCGCCAGCAGCGCGGGACTAGCGGGAGTTATTGGAGAGCAGTACTTC.

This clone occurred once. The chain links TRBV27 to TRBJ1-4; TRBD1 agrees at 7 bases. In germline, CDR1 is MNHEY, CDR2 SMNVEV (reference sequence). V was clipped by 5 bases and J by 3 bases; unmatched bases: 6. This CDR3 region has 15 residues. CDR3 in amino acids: CASSPRGRANEKLFF. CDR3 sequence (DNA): TGTGCCAGCAGTCCGAGGGGGCGCGCTAATGAAAAACTGTTTTTT.

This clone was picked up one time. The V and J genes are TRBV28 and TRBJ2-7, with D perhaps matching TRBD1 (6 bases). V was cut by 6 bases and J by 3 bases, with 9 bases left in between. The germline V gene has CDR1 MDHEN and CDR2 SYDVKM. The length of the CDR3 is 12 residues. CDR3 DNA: TGTGCCAGCAGGGAGACAGGCTACGAGCAGTACTTC. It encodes CASRETGYEQYF.

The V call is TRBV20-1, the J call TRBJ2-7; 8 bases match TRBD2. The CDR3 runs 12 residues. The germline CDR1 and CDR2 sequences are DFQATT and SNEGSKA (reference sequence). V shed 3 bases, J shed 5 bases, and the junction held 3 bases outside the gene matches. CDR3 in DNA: TGCAGTGCTAGTAGCGGGAAGGACGAGCAGTACTTC. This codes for CSASSGKDEQYF.

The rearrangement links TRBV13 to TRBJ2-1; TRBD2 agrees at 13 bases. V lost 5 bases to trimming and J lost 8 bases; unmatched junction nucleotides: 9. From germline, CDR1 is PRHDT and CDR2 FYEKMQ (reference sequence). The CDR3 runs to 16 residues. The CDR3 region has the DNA TGTGCCAGCAGCCTTCCTACTAGCGGGGGGGCCGATGAGCAGTTCTTC. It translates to CASSLPTSGGADEQFF.

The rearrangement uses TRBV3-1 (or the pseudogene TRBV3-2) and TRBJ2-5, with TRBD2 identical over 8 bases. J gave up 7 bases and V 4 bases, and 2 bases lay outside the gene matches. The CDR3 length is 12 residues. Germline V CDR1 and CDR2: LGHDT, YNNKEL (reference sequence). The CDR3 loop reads CASSPTSATQYF. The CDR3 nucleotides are TGTGCCAGCAGCCCGACTAGCGCGACCCAGTACTTC.

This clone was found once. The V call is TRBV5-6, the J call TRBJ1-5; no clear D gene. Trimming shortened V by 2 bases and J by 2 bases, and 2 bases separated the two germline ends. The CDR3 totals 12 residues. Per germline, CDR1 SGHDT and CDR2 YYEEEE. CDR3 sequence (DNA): TGTGCCAGCAGCTTCGGCAATCAGCCCCAGCATTTT. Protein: CASSFGNQPQHF.

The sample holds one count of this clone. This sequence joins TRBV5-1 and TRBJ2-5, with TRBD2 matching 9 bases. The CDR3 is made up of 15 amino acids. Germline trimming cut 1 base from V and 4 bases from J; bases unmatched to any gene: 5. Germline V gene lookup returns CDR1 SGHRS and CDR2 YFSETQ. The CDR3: CASSLLSGGLETQYF. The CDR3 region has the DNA TGCGCCAGCAGCTTGCTTAGCGGGGGACTAGAGACCCAGTACTTC.

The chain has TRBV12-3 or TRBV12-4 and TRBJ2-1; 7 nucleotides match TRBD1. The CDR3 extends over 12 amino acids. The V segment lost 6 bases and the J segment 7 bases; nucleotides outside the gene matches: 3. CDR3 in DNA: TGTGCCAGCAGGGGCAGGGGGAATGAGCAGTTCTTC. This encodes CASRGRGNEQFF.

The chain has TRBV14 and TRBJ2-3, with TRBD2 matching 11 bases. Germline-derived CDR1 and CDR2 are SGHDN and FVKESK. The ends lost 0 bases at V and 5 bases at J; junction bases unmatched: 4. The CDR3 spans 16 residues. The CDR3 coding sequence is TGTGCCAGCAGCCAAGATCGACTAGCGGGGATAGATACGCAGTATTTT. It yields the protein CASSQDRLAGIDTQYF.

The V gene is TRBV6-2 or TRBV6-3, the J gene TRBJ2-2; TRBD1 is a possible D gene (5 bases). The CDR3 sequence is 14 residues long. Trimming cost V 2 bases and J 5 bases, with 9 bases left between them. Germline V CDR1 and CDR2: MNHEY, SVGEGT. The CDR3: CASSYETETGELFF. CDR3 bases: TGTGCCAGCAGTTACGAGACAGAGACCGGGGAGCTGTTTTTT.

CDR3 bases: TGTGCCAGCAGTTACTCAGGGGGCGCAACTAATGAAAAACTGTTTTTT. Its translation is CASSYSGGATNEKLFF. The chain combines TRBV6-5 with TRBJ1-4; 7 bases map to TRBD1. CDR3 size: 16 residues. Germline V gene sequence: CDR1 MNHEY, CDR2 SVGAGI. Unmatched junction bases numbered 1, after V lost 0 bases and J lost 0 bases.

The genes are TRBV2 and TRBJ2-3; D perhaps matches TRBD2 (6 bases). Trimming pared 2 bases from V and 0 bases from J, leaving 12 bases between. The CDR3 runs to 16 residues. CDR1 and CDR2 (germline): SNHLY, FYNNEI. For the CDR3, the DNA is TGTGCCAGCAGTGAATTCCCCGGGACTAGCACAGATACGCAGTATTTT. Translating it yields CASSEFPGTSTDTQYF.

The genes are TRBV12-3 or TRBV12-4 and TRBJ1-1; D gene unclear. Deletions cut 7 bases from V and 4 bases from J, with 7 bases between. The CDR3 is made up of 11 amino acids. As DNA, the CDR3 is TGTGCCAGCACCGGGTTCACTGAAGCTTTCTTT. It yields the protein CASTGFTEAFF.

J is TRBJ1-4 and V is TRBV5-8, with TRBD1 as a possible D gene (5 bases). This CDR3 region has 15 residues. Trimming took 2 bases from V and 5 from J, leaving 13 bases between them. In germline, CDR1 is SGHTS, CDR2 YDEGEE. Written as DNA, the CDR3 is TGTGCCAGCAGCTTTCGGGGGGGTGCAAATGAAAAACTGTTTTTT. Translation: CASSFRGGANEKLFF.

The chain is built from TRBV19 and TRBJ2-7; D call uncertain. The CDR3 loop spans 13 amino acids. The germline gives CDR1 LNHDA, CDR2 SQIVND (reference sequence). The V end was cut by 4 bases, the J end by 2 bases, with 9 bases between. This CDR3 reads CASSKGPTYEQYF. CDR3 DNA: TGTGCCAGTAGTAAAGGACCGACCTACGAGCAGTACTTC.

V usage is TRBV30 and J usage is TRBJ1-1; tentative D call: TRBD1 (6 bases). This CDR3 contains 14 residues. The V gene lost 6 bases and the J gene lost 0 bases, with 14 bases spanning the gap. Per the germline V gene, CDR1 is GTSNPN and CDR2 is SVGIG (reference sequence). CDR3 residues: CACRNRVMNTEAFF. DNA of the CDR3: TGTGCCTGCAGAAACAGGGTAATGAACACTGAAGCTTTCTTT.

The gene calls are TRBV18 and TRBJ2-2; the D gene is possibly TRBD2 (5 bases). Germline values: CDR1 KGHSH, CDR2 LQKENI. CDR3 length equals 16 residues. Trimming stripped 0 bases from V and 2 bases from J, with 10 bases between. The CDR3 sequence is CASSPPGALNTGELFF. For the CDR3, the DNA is TGTGCCAGCTCACCACCGGGAGCACTAAACACCGGGGAGCTGTTTTTT. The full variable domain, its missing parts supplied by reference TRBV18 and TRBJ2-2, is NAGVMQNPRHLVRRRGQEARLRCSPMKGHSHVYWYRQLPEEGLKFMVYLQKENIIDESGMPKERFSAEFPKEGPSILRIQQVVRGDSAAYFCASSPPGALNTGELFFGEGSRLTVL.

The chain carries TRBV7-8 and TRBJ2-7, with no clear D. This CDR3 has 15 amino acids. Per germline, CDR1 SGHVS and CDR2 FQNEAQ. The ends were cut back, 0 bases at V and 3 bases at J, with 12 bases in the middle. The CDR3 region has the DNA TGTGCCAGCAGCTTAGCCGGCAGTAAGTACTACGAGCAGTACTTC. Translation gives CASSLAGSKYYEQYF.

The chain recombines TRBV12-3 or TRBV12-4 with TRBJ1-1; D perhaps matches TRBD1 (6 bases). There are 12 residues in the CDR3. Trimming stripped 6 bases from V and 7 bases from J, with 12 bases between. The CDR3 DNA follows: TGTGCCAGCAGAAAAACAGGGTTTGAAGCTTTCTTT. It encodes CASRKTGFEAFF.

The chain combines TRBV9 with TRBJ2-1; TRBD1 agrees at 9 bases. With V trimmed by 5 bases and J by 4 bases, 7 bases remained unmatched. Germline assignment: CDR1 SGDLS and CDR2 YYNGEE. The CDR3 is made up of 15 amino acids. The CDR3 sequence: CASSPRTGEYNEQFF. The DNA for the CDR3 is TGTGCCAGCAGTCCAAGGACAGGGGAGTACAATGAGCAGTTCTTC.

CDR3 nucleotides: TGCGCCAGCAGCCTGACACCCACAAGCACAGATACGCAGTATTTT. Its protein is CASSLTPTSTDTQYF. The chain has TRBV5-1 and TRBJ2-3; D is undetermined. V lost 4 bases and J 0 bases, leaving 12 bases between the germline ends. The CDR3 loop spans 15 amino acids. Germline CDR1 is SGHRS and CDR2 is YFSETQ.

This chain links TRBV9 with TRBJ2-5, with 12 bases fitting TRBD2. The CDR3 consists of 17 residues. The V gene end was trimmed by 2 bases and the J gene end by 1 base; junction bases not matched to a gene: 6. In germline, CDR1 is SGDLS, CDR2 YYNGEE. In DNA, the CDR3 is TGTGCCAGCAGCGTGGGGCTAGCGGGAGGGCCCCAAGAGACCCAGTACTTC. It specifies CASSVGLAGGPQETQYF.

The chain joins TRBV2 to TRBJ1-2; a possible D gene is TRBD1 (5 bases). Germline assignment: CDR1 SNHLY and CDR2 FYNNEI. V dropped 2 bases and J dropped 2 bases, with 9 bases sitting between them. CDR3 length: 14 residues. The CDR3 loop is CASSEYRSNYGYTF. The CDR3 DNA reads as TGTGCCAGCAGTGAATACAGGTCCAACTATGGCTACACCTTC.

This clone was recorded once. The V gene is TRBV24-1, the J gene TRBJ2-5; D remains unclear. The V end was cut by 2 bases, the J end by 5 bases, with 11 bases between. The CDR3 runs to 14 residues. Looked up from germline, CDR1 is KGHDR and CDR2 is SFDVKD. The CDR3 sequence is CATSDSYSRETQYF. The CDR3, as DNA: TGTGCCACCAGTGATTCTTATAGCAGGGAGACCCAGTACTTC.

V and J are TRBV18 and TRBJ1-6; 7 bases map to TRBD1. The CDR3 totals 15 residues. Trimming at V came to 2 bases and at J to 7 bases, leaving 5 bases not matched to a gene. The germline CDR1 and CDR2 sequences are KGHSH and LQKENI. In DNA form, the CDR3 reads TGTGCCAGCTCACCAGACAGGGTGGCAAATTCACCCCTCCACTTT. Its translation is CASSPDRVANSPLHF.

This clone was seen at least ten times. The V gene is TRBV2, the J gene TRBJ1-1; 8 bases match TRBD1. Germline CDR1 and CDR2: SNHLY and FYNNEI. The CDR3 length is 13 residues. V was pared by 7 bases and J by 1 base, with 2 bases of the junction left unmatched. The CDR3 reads CASNTGGNTEAFF. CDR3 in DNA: TGTGCCAGCAACACAGGGGGGAACACTGAAGCTTTCTTT.